A selection of T cell receptor beta chains follows, all from one sample in a study of OX40 agonist ivuxolimab in advanced cancers. Libraries were prepared by immunoSEQ multiplex PCR; TCRdb keeps only in-frame clonotypes and omits some of them. The sample lists about 95,000 clones; roughly 90% were seen once. The sequenced sample was CD4+ or CD8+ T cells sorted from blood, obtained in a trial of the OX40 agonist ivuxolimab. The receptor source for this set is an adult with an advanced solid tumor such as melanoma, head and neck, liver or kidney cancer. Both conserved end residues are part of each CDR3. D genes are given only for firm matches.

d_call,j_call,v_call,cdr3_aa,cdr3_nt
NA,TRBJ1-2,TRBV28,CASSLEPAGSRDGYTF,TGTGCCAGCAGTTTAGAACCGGCAGGGTCTCGTGATGGCTACACCTTC
NA,TRBJ2-3,TRBV6-1,CASNLWGTDTQYF,TGTGCCAGCAATTTATGGGGTACAGATACGCAGTATTTT
TRBD2,TRBJ2-3,TRBV4-2,CASSQVAVSGTTDTQYF,TGTGCCAGCAGCCAAGTAGCCGTTAGCGGGACCACAGATACGCAGTATTTT
NA,TRBJ2-6,TRBV28,CASSLGDPRTPSGANVLTF,TGTGCCAGCAGTTTGGGGGACCCACGCACCCCCTCTGGGGCCAACGTCCTGACTTTC
TRBD1,TRBJ2-7,TRBV28,CASSSGQVSVGDF,TGTGCCAGCAGTTCCGGACAGGTCTCAGTGGGGGACTTC
TRBD1,TRBJ1-1,TRBV19,CASSGTGMRTEAFF,TGTGCCAGTAGCGGGACAGGGATGCGCACTGAAGCTTTCTTT
NA,TRBJ2-2,TRBV7-8,CASSLASRAQNTGELFF,TGTGCCAGCAGCTTAGCATCTAGGGCACAGAACACCGGGGAGCTGTTTTTT
TRBD2,TRBJ2-5,TRBV27,CASRPGLAGETQYF,TGTGCCAGCAGACCGGGACTAGCGGGAGAGACCCAGTACTTC
NA,TRBJ2-5,TRBV7-7,CASSFSPGETQYF,TGTGCTAGCAGCTTTAGTCCGGGGGAGACCCAGTACTTC
NA,TRBJ1-1,TRBV28,CASRAQASNTEAFF,TGTGCCAGCAGAGCTCAGGCCTCGAACACTGAAGCTTTCTTT
TRBD1,TRBJ1-5,TRBV18,CASSPADRGDNQPQHF,TGTGCCAGCTCACCAGCAGACAGGGGGGACAATCAGCCCCAGCATTTT
TRBD1,TRBJ2-7,TRBV6-5,CASTARQGANEQYF,TGTGCCAGCACGGCCCGACAGGGGGCAAACGAGCAGTACTTC
NA,TRBJ1-5,TRBV28,CASADTNQPQHF,TGTGCCAGCGCGGACACCAATCAGCCCCAGCATTTT